The clone carrying this TCR beta chain is medium-sized within its sample. Its antigen remains unidentified. The sample is drawn from a study of T and B cells in COVID-19 patients. Study in general: The recovered cohort's median age was 34 years, versus approximately 73 years in active infection.

TRB rearrangements were amplified by multiplex PCR with BIOMED2 TRB-A/B primers. Each CDR3 protein is one row after TCRdb ran MiXCR on the multiplex PCR reads. The repertoire holds 7,000 or so distinct CDR3 sequences, with roughly 28% as singletons. TRB was amplified from around 250-500 ng of blood genomic DNA. V was shortened by 4 bases and J by 6 bases, with 10 bases between the two germline ends. Germline V gives CDR1 SQVTM, CDR2 ANQGSEA. This CDR3 contains 12 residues. Study-wide results and limits: Symptomatic-phase blood samples from mildly ill patients and early samples from severe cases were scarce.

The chain is built from TRBV29-1 and TRBJ1-5; no reliable D call. The sample comprised blood. This sequence was found in a human donor with active COVID-19. Written as DNA, the CDR3 is TGCAGCGTTGTCGTTTTGGGTCAGCCCCAGCATTTT. Protein sequence: CSVVVLGQPQHF.